Each of the 8 T cell receptor beta chains below was sequenced from the same sample in a study of human T cells and chemical hapten exposure. Sample time point: patch test 2, 6 weeks after DPC sensitization. Treatment meaning: therapeutic diphenylcyclopropenone sensitization with weekly scalp DPC. TCRdb fed the RACE reads into MiXCR, producing one record per CDR3 protein. This table has 84,000 or so distinct CDR3 sequences, 10% appearing once. The sample in question was whole blood, obtained in connection with sensitization to the hapten diphenylcyclopropenone (DPC). The origin of the receptors is a woman aged 25 to 39 with alopecia areata. Some clones in this sample may be carry-over from other donors' samples.

This clonotype occurred many times. This chain joins TRBV28 and TRBJ1-1, with D uncertain. The V end lost 5 bases, the J end lost 4 bases, and 8 bases lay between the germline ends. There are 12 residues in the CDR3. Germline CDR1 MDHEN, CDR2 SYDVKM. The DNA for the CDR3 is TGTGCCAGCAGTGACGGGTTCACTGAAGCTTTCTTT. It yields the protein CASSDGFTEAFF.

This clonotype turned up a few times. The V and J genes are TRBV7-9 and TRBJ1-4; 7 bases align to TRBD1. The trim removed 5 bases at V and 5 bases at J, leaving 5 bases unmatched. The CDR3 extends over 14 amino acids. CDR1 SEHNR and CDR2 FQNEAQ come from the germline V gene (reference sequence). The DNA of the CDR3 is TGTGCCAGCAGCACTGGGACAGAAAATGAAAAACTGTTTTTT. It specifies CASSTGTENEKLFF.

This clonotype was counted many times. This rearrangement joins TRBV20-1 to TRBJ1-6, with D possibly matching TRBD1 (5 bases). V shed 1 base and J shed 7 bases, with 14 bases lying between them. The CDR3 spans 15 residues. CDR1 is DFQATT, CDR2 SNEGSKA, per germline (reference sequence). The CDR3, as DNA: TGCAGTGCTAGAGGCTCGAGGACACCAAATTCACCCCTCCACTTT. Encoded protein: CSARGSRTPNSPLHF.

This clonotype was counted at least ten times. The chain carries TRBV6-6 and TRBJ2-4; 10 bases fit TRBD1. The CDR3 length is 18 residues. Losses at the gene ends were 6 bases for V and 1 base for J; bases not matched to a gene: 12. Germline V gene data show CDR1 as MNHNY and CDR2 as SVGAGI (reference sequence). In nucleotides, the CDR3 is TGTGCCAGCAGAGACTTTCCGGGACAGGGGTCGGCCAAAAACATTCAGTACTTC. It codes for CASRDFPGQGSAKNIQYF.

This clonotype was detected ten times or more. The chain recombines TRBV2 with TRBJ2-1; TRBD1 matches at 8 bases. Germline V gene lookup returns CDR1 SNHLY and CDR2 FYNNEI. J was trimmed by 4 bases and V by 7 bases; bases with no gene match: 9. The CDR3 contains 15 residues. CDR3 bases: TGTGCCAGCACACCACCGGGGGACAGGTACAATGAGCAGTTCTTC. It encodes CASTPPGDRYNEQFF.

In its sample, this clonotype was seen many times. The chain couples TRBV4-3 to TRBJ1-2; possibly TRBD1 for D (6 bases). Trimming cost V 0 bases and J 5 bases, with 19 bases left between them. The CDR3 totals 17 residues. Germline V gene data show CDR1 as LGHNA and CDR2 as YSLEER. The DNA of the CDR3 is TGCGCCAGCAGCCAAGATTTGGGGGCCCGGGACTTTTATGGCTACACCTTC. This encodes CASSQDLGARDFYGYTF.

This clonotype was seen a handful of times. V and J are TRBV29-1 and TRBJ1-1, with D unresolved. There are 10 residues in the CDR3. Germline V gene data show CDR1 as SQVTM and CDR2 as ANQGSEA. The V end was cut by 5 bases, the J end by 7 bases, with 8 bases between. The CDR3 region is CSVLRGEAFF. CDR3 sequence (DNA): TGCAGCGTTCTTCGGGGTGAAGCTTTCTTT.

This clonotype has only a few counts. V gene TRBV12-3 or TRBV12-4 combines with J gene TRBJ2-5; 9 nucleotides agree with TRBD1. Trimming cost V 8 bases and J 6 bases; bases outside gene matches: 7. The CDR3 is 13 residues long. The CDR3 protein is CASGGQGEKTQYF. The CDR3 coding sequence is TGTGCCAGCGGGGGACAGGGTGAAAAGACCCAGTACTTC.